The next 2 T cell receptor beta chains were all read from a single sample in a study of T cells in Graves' hyperthyroidism and ophthalmopathy. Amplification of TCR beta CDR3 regions used RNA as the template. With the HTBI primer set, the TCR CDR3 went through a first round of RT-PCR. A single record per CDR3 protein comes from TCRdb applying MiXCR to the multiplex PCR reads. The profile covers almost 600,000 distinct CDR3 sequences, with roughly 13% appearing a single time and more than 4.5% taken by the ten largest. The specimen was blood. The receptors were gathered from a woman aged 25 to 39 with Graves' hyperthyroidism that later progressed to Graves' ophthalmopathy.

This clonotype was counted a few times. The chain couples TRBV6-5 to TRBJ1-1, with D perhaps TRBD1 (5 bases). Germline CDR1 and CDR2: MNHEY and SVGAGI. The length of the CDR3 is 17 residues. V gave up 3 bases and J gave up 1 base, with 18 bases separating them. CDR3 in DNA: TGTGCCAGCAGTTATCCCTCCCCGACAGTCTCGAACACTGAAGCTTTCTTT. Its protein is CASSYPSPTVSNTEAFF.

This clonotype was counted ten times or more. The chain uses TRBV24-1 and TRBJ1-2; 8 bases line up with TRBD1. This CDR3 region has 14 residues. Trimming cost V 4 bases and J 6 bases; bases outside gene matches: 6. Germline-derived CDR1 and CDR2 are KGHDR and SFDVKD. CDR3 in amino acids: CATSDPGQAHGYTF. The CDR3 nucleotides are TGTGCCACCAGTGACCCGGGACAGGCACATGGCTACACCTTC.